This T cell receptor (beta chain) was profiled in a study of blood T cell repertoires in COVID-19. Overall study: Samples taken during acute and convalescent COVID-19 were collected in the United States, Italy and Spain.

The authors' processing: Reference gene primer amplification gave nucleated cell count estimates. Profiled with immunoSEQ multiplex PCR; TCRdb holds only in-frame clones, not every one. V, J and clone size are taken as reported in that table, and D and trimming were inferred from the DNA itself. This table has fewer than 350,000 clones, 85% appearing once. Participants had their cohort set by participant-reported clinical history. This clone was seen only a few times. With 3 bases clipped from V and 2 bases from J, the junction kept 9 bases outside the gene matches. From germline, CDR1 is LGHNA and CDR2 YNFKEQ. CDR3 size: 17 residues.

The gene calls are TRBV4-2 and TRBJ2-3, with 9 bases that match TRBD2. This sequence was found in a woman in her thirties who had been exposed to COVID-19. Sequences were obtained from PBMCs or T cells enriched from blood (not recorded which). CDR3 sequence (DNA): TGTGCCAGCAGCCAGGGGGCTAGCGGGGCACTCACAGATACGCAGTATTTT. It specifies CASSQGASGALTDTQYF.